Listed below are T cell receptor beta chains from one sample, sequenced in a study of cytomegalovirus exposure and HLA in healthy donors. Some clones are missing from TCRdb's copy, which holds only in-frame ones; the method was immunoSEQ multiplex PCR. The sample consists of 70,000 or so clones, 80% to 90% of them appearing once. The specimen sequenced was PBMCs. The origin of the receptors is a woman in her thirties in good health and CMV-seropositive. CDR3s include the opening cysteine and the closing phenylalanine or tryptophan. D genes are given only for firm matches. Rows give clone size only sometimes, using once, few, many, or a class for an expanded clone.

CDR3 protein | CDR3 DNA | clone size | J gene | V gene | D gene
CASSGQKQETQYF | TGTGCCAGTAGTGGACAGAAACAAGAGACCCAGTACTTC | few | TRBJ2-5 | TRBV19 | -
CASSFQGNTEAFF | TGTGCCAGTAGTTTCCAGGGGAACACTGAAGCTTTCTTT | - | TRBJ1-1 | TRBV19 | -
CASSFTPGGTETQYF | TGTGCCAGCAGCTTTACGCCAGGGGGAACAGAGACCCAGTACTTC | - | TRBJ2-5 | TRBV7-9 | TRBD1
CASSYNRETQYF | TGTGCCAGCAGCTATAACAGGGAGACCCAGTACTTC | - | TRBJ2-5 | TRBV27 | -
CASRWTSNYGYTF | TGTGCCAGCAGATGGACATCTAATTATGGCTACACCTTC | - | TRBJ1-2 | TRBV2 | -
CASSSPGQASYEQYF | TGTGCCAGCAGTTCACCGGGACAGGCGTCATACGAGCAGTACTTC | - | TRBJ2-7 | TRBV28 | TRBD1
CASSEEAGGVDTQYF | TGTGCCAGCAGTGAAGAAGCGGGAGGTGTAGATACGCAGTATTTT | - | TRBJ2-3 | TRBV2 | TRBD2
CASTEDSLSYEQYF | TGTGCCAGTACCGAGGACTCCTTATCCTACGAGCAGTACTTC | - | TRBJ2-7 | TRBV19 | -
CASSSRRNADTQYF | TGTGCCAGCAGTTCCCGGCGGAACGCAGATACGCAGTATTTT | - | TRBJ2-3 | TRBV6-1 | -
CASSQGQSRGYTF | TGCGCCAGCAGCCAGGGACAGAGTCGTGGCTACACCTTC | - | TRBJ1-2 | TRBV10-1 | TRBD1
CASSLKQGIREQYF | TGCGCCAGCAGCCTGAAGCAGGGTATACGCGAGCAGTACTTC | - | TRBJ2-7 | TRBV4-1 | -
CASSYSMRVRGGYTF | TGTGCCAGCAGTTACTCGATGAGGGTTCGAGGAGGCTACACCTTC | - | TRBJ1-2 | TRBV6-5 | -
CASKNLRDRGHNEQFF | TGCGCCAGCAAAAACCTTCGAGACAGGGGCCACAATGAGCAGTTCTTC | - | TRBJ2-1 | TRBV5-1 | TRBD1
CSVKGLAGDTQYF | TGCAGCGTTAAGGGCTTAGCGGGGGATACGCAGTATTTT | - | TRBJ2-3 | TRBV29-1 | TRBD2
CASSLREREISNEQFF | TGTGCCAGCAGTTTAAGGGAGCGGGAGATCAGTAATGAGCAGTTCTTC | once | TRBJ2-1 | TRBV27 | TRBD2
CASSVAGETGPPEAFF | TGTGCCAGCAGCGTAGCGGGGGAGACAGGGCCCCCTGAAGCTTTCTTT | - | TRBJ1-1 | TRBV9 | TRBD1
CASSVDIGSYEQYF | TGTGCCAGCAGCGTGGACATTGGCTCCTACGAGCAGTACTTC | - | TRBJ2-7 | TRBV9 | -
CASSGTSGILEQFF | TGTGCCAGCTCCGGGACTAGCGGGATTCTAGAGCAGTTCTTC | - | TRBJ2-1 | TRBV2 | TRBD2
CASSVEASVGDTQYF | TGTGCCAGCAGCGTAGAGGCTAGCGTAGGAGATACGCAGTATTTT | once | TRBJ2-3 | TRBV9 | -
CAISEGREEAHEQYF | TGTGCCATCAGTGAAGGCCGCGAGGAGGCCCACGAGCAGTACTTC | - | TRBJ2-7 | TRBV10-3 | -
CASSEVQGGGYTF | TGTGCCAGCAGTGAAGTACAGGGCGGTGGCTACACCTTC | - | TRBJ1-2 | TRBV6-1 | -
CASKRTGETQYF | TGTGCCAGCAAGCGGACGGGGGAGACCCAGTACTTC | - | TRBJ2-5 | TRBV5-5 | -
CASSSPGGSRYNEQFF | TGTGCCAGCAGTTCCCCCGGCGGGAGTCGGTACAATGAGCAGTTCTTC | - | TRBJ2-1 | TRBV27 | TRBD2
CASKPRGLAGEAAVF | TGTGCCAGCAAACCACGGGGACTAGCGGGAGAGGCGGCGGTCTTC | - | TRBJ2-1 | TRBV27 | TRBD2
CASRLAGLNYGYTF | TGTGCCAGTAGACTAGCAGGGTTGAACTATGGCTACACCTTC | - | TRBJ1-2 | TRBV19 | -
CASSATTRAAGVPNEQFF | TGTGCCAGCAGCGCGACCACCCGAGCGGCGGGAGTCCCCAATGAGCAGTTCTTC | - | TRBJ2-1 | TRBV9 | TRBD2
CASSAHTDTQYF | TGTGCCAGCAGTGCCCACACAGATACGCAGTATTTT | - | TRBJ2-3 | TRBV25-1 | -
CASSLTTGVNSNQPQHF | TGTGCCAGCAGTTTAACTACAGGGGTGAATAGCAATCAGCCCCAGCATTTT | - | TRBJ1-5 | TRBV27 | TRBD1
CASSPSLSEQFF | TGTGCCAGCAGCCCCTCCCTTTCCGAGCAGTTCTTC | - | TRBJ2-1 | TRBV7-2 | -
CASSLEGPRGSTDTQYF | TGTGCCAGCAGCTTGGAAGGCCCCAGGGGAAGCACAGATACGCAGTATTTT | - | TRBJ2-3 | TRBV5-5 | -
CASSLETGGYGYTF | TGTGCCAGCAGCCTAGAGACAGGGGGCTATGGCTACACCTTC | - | TRBJ1-2 | TRBV7-2 | TRBD1
CASSFIGLAPGDEQFF | TGTGCCAGCAGCTTTATCGGACTAGCCCCCGGGGATGAGCAGTTCTTC | once | TRBJ2-1 | TRBV7-2 | TRBD2
CASSVAGLAAYNEQFF | TGTGCCAGCAGCGTAGCCGGACTAGCGGCTTACAATGAGCAGTTCTTC | - | TRBJ2-1 | TRBV9 | TRBD2
CASSQVAGGSGYTF | TGTGCCAGCAGCCAAGTCGCAGGGGGCTCTGGCTACACCTTC | once | TRBJ1-2 | TRBV14 | TRBD1
CASSSSLYGMRNEQFF | TGTGCCAGCAGCTCCTCCCTGTACGGGATGAGAAATGAGCAGTTCTTC | - | TRBJ2-1 | TRBV11-2 | -
CASSVGQGKTDTQYF | TGTGCCAGCAGCGTGGGACAGGGGAAGACAGATACGCAGTATTTT | - | TRBJ2-3 | TRBV11-2 | TRBD1
CATSRRSGSLVYSVETQYF | TGTGCCACCAGCAGGAGGAGCGGGAGTTTGGTCTATTCGGTAGAGACCCAGTACTTC | once | TRBJ2-5 | TRBV15 | TRBD2
CAYQGDNEQFF | TGTGCCTACCAGGGGGACAATGAGCAGTTCTTC | - | TRBJ2-1 | TRBV7-9 | TRBD1
CASTTGDLRTYEQYF | TGCGCCAGCACTACAGGGGACCTACGTACCTACGAGCAGTACTTC | - | TRBJ2-7 | TRBV10-2 | TRBD1
CASSVSGRERGEFF | TGCGCCAGCAGTGTGAGCGGGAGGGAACGCGGGGAGTTCTTC | - | TRBJ2-1 | TRBV10-1 | TRBD2
CASSQGQNTEAFF | TGCGCCAGCAGCCAAGGACAGAACACTGAAGCTTTCTTT | once | TRBJ1-1 | TRBV4-1 | -
CASSTLAPDPYGYTF | TGTGCCAGTAGTACGTTGGCACCCGATCCCTATGGCTACACCTTC | few | TRBJ1-2 | TRBV19 | -
CASSARGYNSPLHF | TGTGCCAGCAGCGCCCGGGGGTATAATTCACCCCTCCACTTT | few | TRBJ1-6 | TRBV5-6 | -
CASSLLPGEANYGYTF | TGTGCCAGCTCACTATTGCCAGGGGAAGCTAACTATGGCTACACCTTC | once | TRBJ1-2 | TRBV18 | -
CASAQLRGKNTGELFF | TGTGCCAGCGCACAATTGCGGGGGAAGAACACCGGGGAGCTGTTTTTT | - | TRBJ2-2 | TRBV2 | TRBD2
CASSPLGGSYNEQFF | TGTGCCAGCTCACCGCTAGGGGGCTCCTACAATGAGCAGTTCTTC | - | TRBJ2-1 | TRBV18 | -
CASSDRSDEQFF | TGTGCCAGCAGCGACCGGAGCGATGAGCAGTTCTTC | - | TRBJ2-1 | TRBV5-4 | -
CASSQFIGEGRAGANVLTF | TGTGCCAGCAGCCAGTTTATCGGGGAGGGGAGGGCTGGGGCCAACGTCCTGACTTTC | few | TRBJ2-6 | TRBV28 | TRBD2
CASALGGANEKLFF | TGTGCCAGCGCCCTCGGGGGGGCAAACGAAAAACTGTTTTTT | - | TRBJ1-4 | TRBV28 | -
CASSLPYRGLKTYEQYF | TGTGCCAGCAGCTTACCGTACAGGGGGCTGAAAACCTACGAGCAGTACTTC | - | TRBJ2-7 | TRBV7-3 | TRBD1
CASSRGYEQYF | TGTGCCAGCAGCCGCGGTTACGAGCAGTACTTC | - | TRBJ2-7 | TRBV7-9 | -
CASSQDRGKYEQYF | TGTGCCAGCTCACAGGACAGGGGCAAATACGAGCAGTACTTC | - | TRBJ2-7 | TRBV18 | TRBD1
CASSQAAGDYEQYF | TGTGCCAGCAGTCAAGCCGCGGGAGACTACGAGCAGTACTTC | - | TRBJ2-7 | TRBV7-9 | TRBD2
CASSYPGQNYGYTF | TGCGCCAGCAGCTATCCGGGACAGAACTATGGCTACACCTTC | - | TRBJ1-2 | TRBV5-1 | TRBD1
CAISDERNSYNEQFF | TGTGCCATCAGTGATGAGCGGAACTCCTACAATGAGCAGTTCTTC | - | TRBJ2-1 | TRBV10-3 | -